These 9 T cell receptor beta chains were sequenced from one sample in a study of T cells in narcolepsy. Profiling relied on immunoSEQ multiplex PCR, and the TCRdb table lists in-frame clones only, not all of them. The data hold tens of thousands of clones, with 92% observed a single time. What was sequenced was CD45RA- memory CD4+ T cells from PBMCs. The receptors were gathered from a human donor with narcolepsy.

The rearrangement links TRBV28 to TRBJ1-5; D is possibly TRBD1 (5 bases). With 3 bases removed from V and 6 bases from J, the gap between germline ends came to 9 bases. Germline V gene data show CDR1 as MDHEN and CDR2 as SYDVKM. CDR3 size: 13 residues. The DNA of the CDR3 is TGTGCCAGCAGTTTGGGGGGGGTTCAGCCCCAGCATTTT. Encoded protein: CASSLGGVQPQHF.

The chain employs TRBV6-1 and TRBJ1-4; D uncertain. V dropped 4 bases and J dropped 5 bases, with 8 bases sitting between them. The CDR3 consists of 13 residues. Looked up from germline, CDR1 is MNHNS and CDR2 is SASEGT. The DNA of the CDR3 is TGTGCCAGCAGTGCACAGAACAATGAAAAACTGTTTTTT. Protein: CASSAQNNEKLFF.

The rearrangement joins TRBV4-3 to TRBJ2-1, with D tentatively TRBD1 or TRBD2 (5 bases each). In germline, CDR1 is LGHNA, CDR2 YSLEER. Between the trimmed V and J ends, which lost 4 bases and 2 bases, there was a span of 15 bases. This CDR3 region has 16 residues. CDR3 in DNA: TGCGCCAGCAGCCTCGGGACCGGGGCCGCCTACAATGAGCAGTTCTTC. The encoded protein is CASSLGTGAAYNEQFF.

This sequence joins TRBV5-4 and TRBJ1-2; D not certain. Trimming cost V 7 bases and J 4 bases, with 20 bases left between them. Germline CDR1 and CDR2: SGHNT and YYREEE (reference sequence). The length of the CDR3 is 15 residues. Here the CDR3 reads CASYIRPGKTYGYTF. For the CDR3, the DNA is TGTGCCAGCTATATCCGACCAGGAAAGACCTATGGCTACACCTTC.

For the CDR3, the DNA is TGTGCCAGCAGCGTAGATCCACAGGGGCGGACCTACGAGCAGTACTTC. Residues: CASSVDPQGRTYEQYF. The genes are TRBV9 and TRBJ2-7; 7 nucleotides line up with TRBD1. J was trimmed by 2 bases and V by 0 bases; bases with no gene match: 8. The CDR3 is 16 residues long. Germline-derived CDR1 and CDR2 are SGDLS and YYNGEE.

The chain links TRBV10-3 to TRBJ1-3; D may be TRBD1 (5 bases). The length of the CDR3 is 14 residues. The ends were cut back, 3 bases at V and 4 bases at J, with 10 bases in the middle. The V gene's germline CDR1 is ENHRY and CDR2 SYGVKD. The CDR3 region has the DNA TGTGCCATCAGTGATCAGGGTTTAGGAAACACCATATATTTT. It encodes CAISDQGLGNTIYF.

J is TRBJ1-5 and V is TRBV30; weak D call: TRBD1 (5 bases). The germline V gene encodes CDR1 GTSNPN and CDR2 SVGIG (reference sequence). Between the trimmed V and J ends, which lost 0 bases and 7 bases, there was a span of 16 bases. The CDR3 has 15 amino acids. CDR3 sequence (DNA): TGTGCCTGGAGTGTACCCGGGGGGAGATGGCAGCCCCAGCATTTT. Protein product: CAWSVPGGRWQPQHF.

The chain carries TRBV19 and TRBJ1-5; 7 bases are shared with TRBD1. Per germline, CDR1 LNHDA and CDR2 SQIVND (reference sequence). The ends lost 6 bases at V and 6 bases at J; junction bases unmatched: 14. This CDR3 has 16 amino acids. The CDR3, as DNA: TGTGCCAGTAGGGGAACAGGGGACGCCCGGGGTCAGCCCCAGCATTTT. Encoded protein: CASRGTGDARGQPQHF.

The V gene is TRBV30, the J gene TRBJ2-1; 9 nucleotides align to TRBD2. The CDR3 consists of 12 residues. Germline CDR1 and CDR2: GTSNPN and SVGIG (reference sequence). V lost 4 bases and J lost 9; bases outside the gene matches: 4. The CDR3 is CAWTSGKGEQFF. The DNA of the CDR3 is TGTGCCTGGACTAGCGGGAAGGGTGAGCAGTTCTTC.